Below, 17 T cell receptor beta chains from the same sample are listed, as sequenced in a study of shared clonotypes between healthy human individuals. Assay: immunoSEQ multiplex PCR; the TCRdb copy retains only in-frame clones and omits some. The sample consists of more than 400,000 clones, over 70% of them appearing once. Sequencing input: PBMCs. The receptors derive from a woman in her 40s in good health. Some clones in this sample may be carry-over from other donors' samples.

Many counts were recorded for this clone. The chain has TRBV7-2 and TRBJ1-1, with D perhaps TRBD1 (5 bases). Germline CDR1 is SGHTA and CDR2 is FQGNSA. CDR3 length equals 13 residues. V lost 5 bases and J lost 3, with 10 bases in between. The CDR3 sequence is CASSRGTYTEAFF. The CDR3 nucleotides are TGTGCCAGCAGCAGAGGGACCTACACTGAAGCTTTCTTT.

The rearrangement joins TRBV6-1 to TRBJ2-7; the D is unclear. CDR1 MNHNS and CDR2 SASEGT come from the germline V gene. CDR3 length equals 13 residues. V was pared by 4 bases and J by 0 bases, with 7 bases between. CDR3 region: CASSGRSSYEQYF. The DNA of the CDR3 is TGTGCCAGCAGTGGTCGGAGCTCCTACGAGCAGTACTTC.

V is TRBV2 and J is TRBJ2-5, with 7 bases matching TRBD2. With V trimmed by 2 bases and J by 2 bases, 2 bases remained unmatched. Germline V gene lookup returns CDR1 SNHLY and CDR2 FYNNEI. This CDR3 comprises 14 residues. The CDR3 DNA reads TGTGCCAGCAGTGAACTAGCGGCGCAAGAGACCCAGTACTTC. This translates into CASSELAAQETQYF.

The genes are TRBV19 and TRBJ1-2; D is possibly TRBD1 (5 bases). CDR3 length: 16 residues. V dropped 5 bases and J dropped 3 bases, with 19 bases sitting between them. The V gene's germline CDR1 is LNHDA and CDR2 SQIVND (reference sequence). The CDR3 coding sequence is TGTGCCAGTAGTTCCGGGACTCCGCTCACGGACTATGGCTACACCTTC. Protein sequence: CASSSGTPLTDYGYTF.

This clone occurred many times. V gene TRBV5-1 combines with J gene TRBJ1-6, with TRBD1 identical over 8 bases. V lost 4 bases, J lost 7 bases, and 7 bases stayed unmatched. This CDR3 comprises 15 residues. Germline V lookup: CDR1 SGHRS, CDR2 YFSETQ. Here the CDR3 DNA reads TGCGCCAGCAGCGGGCCGGGACAGGAGAATTCACCCCTCCACTTT. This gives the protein CASSGPGQENSPLHF.

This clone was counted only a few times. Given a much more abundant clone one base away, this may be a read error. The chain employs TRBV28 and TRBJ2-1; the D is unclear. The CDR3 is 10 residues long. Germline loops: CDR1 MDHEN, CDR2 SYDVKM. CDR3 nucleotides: TGTGACAGCCGGAGCGATGAGCAGTTCTTC. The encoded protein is CDSRSDEQFF.

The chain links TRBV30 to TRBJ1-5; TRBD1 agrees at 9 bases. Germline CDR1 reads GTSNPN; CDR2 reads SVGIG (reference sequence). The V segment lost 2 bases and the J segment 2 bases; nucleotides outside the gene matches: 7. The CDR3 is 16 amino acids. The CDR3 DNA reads TGTGCCTGGAGTAGCAACAGGGGGCGCGGCAATCAGCCCCAGCATTTT. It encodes CAWSSNRGRGNQPQHF.

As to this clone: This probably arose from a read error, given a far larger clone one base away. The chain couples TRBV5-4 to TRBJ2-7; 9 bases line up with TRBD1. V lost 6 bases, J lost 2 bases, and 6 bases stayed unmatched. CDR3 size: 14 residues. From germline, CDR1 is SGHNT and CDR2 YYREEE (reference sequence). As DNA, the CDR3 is TGTGCCAGCAATCCCGGGACAGGGACCTACGAGCAGTACTTC. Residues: CASNPGTGTYEQYF.

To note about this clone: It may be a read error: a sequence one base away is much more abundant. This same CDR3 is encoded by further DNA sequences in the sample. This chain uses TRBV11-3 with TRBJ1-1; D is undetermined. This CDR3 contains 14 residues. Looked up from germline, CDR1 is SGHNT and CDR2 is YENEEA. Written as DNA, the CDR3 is TGCGCCAGCAGCTTAGGTCGAGGGAACACTGAAGCTTTCTTT. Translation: CASSLGRGNTEAFF.

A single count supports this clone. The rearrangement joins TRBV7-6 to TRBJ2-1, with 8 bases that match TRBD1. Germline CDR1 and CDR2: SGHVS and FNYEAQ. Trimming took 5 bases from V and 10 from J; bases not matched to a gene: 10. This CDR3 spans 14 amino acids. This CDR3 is CASSPRGRIEEQFF. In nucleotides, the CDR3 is TGTGCCAGCAGCCCCAGGGGGCGCATTGAGGAGCAGTTCTTC.

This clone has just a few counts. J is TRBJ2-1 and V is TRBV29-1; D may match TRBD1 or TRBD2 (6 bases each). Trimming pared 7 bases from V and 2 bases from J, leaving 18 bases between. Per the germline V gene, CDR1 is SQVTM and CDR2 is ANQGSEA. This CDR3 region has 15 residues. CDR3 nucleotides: TGCAGCGCTCGAGGGGGGATGATCACCTACAATGAGCAGTTCTTC. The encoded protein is CSARGGMITYNEQFF.

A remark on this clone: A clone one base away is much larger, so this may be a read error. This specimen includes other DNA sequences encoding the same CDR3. This CDR3 is CASSPGLAGETQYF. In DNA form, the CDR3 reads TGTGCCAGCAGCCCGGGCCTAGCGGGAGAGACCCAGTACTTC. The chain couples TRBV7-3 to TRBJ2-5; 8 bases are a match to TRBD2. CDR1 and CDR2 from the germline V gene are SGHTA and FQGTGA. The CDR3 loop spans 14 amino acids. J was trimmed by 4 bases and V by 5 bases; bases with no gene match: 6.

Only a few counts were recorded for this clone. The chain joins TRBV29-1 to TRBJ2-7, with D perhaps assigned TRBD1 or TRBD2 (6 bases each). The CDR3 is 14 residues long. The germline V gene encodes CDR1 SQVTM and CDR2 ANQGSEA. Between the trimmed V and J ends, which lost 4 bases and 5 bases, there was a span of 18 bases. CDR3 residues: CSVGGRGGLHEQYF. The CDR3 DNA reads TGCAGCGTTGGGGGCAGGGGAGGTTTGCACGAGCAGTACTTC.

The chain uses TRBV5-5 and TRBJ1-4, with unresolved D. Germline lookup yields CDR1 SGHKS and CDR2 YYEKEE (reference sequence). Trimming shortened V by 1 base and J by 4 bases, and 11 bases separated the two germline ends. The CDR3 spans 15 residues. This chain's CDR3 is CASSLNRQNNEKLFF. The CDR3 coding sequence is TGTGCCAGCAGCTTGAATCGTCAGAATAATGAAAAACTGTTTTTT. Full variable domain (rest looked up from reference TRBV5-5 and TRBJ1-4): DAGVTQSPTHLIKTRGQQVTLRCSPISGHKSVSWYQQVLGQGPQFIFQYYEKEERGRGNFPDRFSARQFPNYSSELNVNALLLGDSALYLCASSLNRQNNEKLFFGSGTQLSVL.

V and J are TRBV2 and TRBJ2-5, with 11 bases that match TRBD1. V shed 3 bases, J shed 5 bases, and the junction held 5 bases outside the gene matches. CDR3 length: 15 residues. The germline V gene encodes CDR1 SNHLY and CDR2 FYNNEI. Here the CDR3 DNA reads TGTGCCAGCAGTGAGGGGACAGGGGGAGGTGAGACCCAGTACTTC. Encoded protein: CASSEGTGGGETQYF.

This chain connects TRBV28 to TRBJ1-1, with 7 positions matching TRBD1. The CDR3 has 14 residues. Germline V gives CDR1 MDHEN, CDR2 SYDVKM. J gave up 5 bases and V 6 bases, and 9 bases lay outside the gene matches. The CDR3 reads CASRTTGAGTEAFF. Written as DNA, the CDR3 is TGTGCCAGCAGAACCACAGGGGCAGGGACTGAAGCTTTCTTT.

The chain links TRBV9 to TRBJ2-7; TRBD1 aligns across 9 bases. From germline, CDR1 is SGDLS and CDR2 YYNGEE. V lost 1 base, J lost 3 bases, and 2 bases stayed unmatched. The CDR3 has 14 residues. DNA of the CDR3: TGTGCCAGCAGCGTAACAGGGGGCAGCTACGAGCAGTACTTC. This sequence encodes CASSVTGGSYEQYF.